This TCR beta chain came from a study of shared clonotypes between healthy human individuals. CD8 memory fractions consisted of CD45RO+ and CCR7-negative CD45RA+ TemRA cells together. V was trimmed by 2 bases and J by 0 bases, leaving 16 bases between them. Germline V gene lookup returns CDR1 MDHEN and CDR2 SYDVKM. This CDR3 comprises 18 residues. Sequencing used immunoSEQ multiplex PCR; TCRdb keeps in-frame clones, though not all of them. The sample has roughly 400,000 clones, around 96% seen once. The chain is built from TRBV28 and TRBJ1-4; D is uncertain. Sequencing was carried out using memory CD8+ T cells sorted from blood. The subset denotes: CD45RO+ cells pooled with CCR7-negative TemRA cells. The source is a man aged 25 to 40 in good health. For the CDR3, the DNA is TGTGCCAGCAGTTTAGCGGTGAGGTCGAAAGCAACTAATGAAAAACTGTTTTTT. Translation: CASSLAVRSKATNEKLFF.